The 6 T cell receptor beta chains listed next were all sequenced from one sample in a study of human versus mouse CDR3 diversity and MHC coevolution. Libraries were prepared by immunoSEQ multiplex PCR; TCRdb keeps only in-frame clonotypes and omits some of them. The top ten clones hold roughly 0.15% of a sample with fewer than 80,000 clones, roughly 92% of them seen once. The sequencing input was naive CD4+ T cells from blood. Subset here: CD45RO-negative CD62L-positive naive CD4 T cells. The receptors were sampled from a person aged 25 to 69 in good health.

The rearrangement uses TRBV9 and TRBJ2-5; TRBD2 matches 8 bases. Trimming removed 0 bases from V and 4 bases from J; junction bases left unmatched: 5. The CDR3 length is 15 residues. Germline values: CDR1 SGDLS, CDR2 YYNGEE. The CDR3 sequence: CASSVAGGPGETQYF. CDR3 bases: TGTGCCAGCAGCGTAGCGGGGGGGCCAGGAGAGACCCAGTACTTC.

The chain uses TRBV30 and TRBJ1-1; D gene unclear. Trimming shortened V by 5 bases and J by 1 base, and 5 bases separated the two germline ends. Germline loops: CDR1 GTSNPN, CDR2 SVGIG (reference sequence). This CDR3 has 11 amino acids. CDR3 DNA: TGTGCCTGGGAGAAGAACACTGAAGCTTTCTTT. As protein: CAWEKNTEAFF. The full variable domain, with the rest looked up from reference TRBV30 and TRBJ1-1, is SQTIHQWPATLVQPVGSPLSLECTVEGTSNPNLYWYRQAAGRGLQLLFYSVGIGQISSEVPQNLSASRPQDRQFILSSKKLLLSDSGFYLCAWEKNTEAFFGQGTRLTVV.

The chain carries TRBV19 and TRBJ2-2, with 10 bases matching TRBD1. V dropped 5 bases and J dropped 4; count of bases not matched to a gene: 7. Germline assignment: CDR1 LNHDA and CDR2 SQIVND (reference sequence). This CDR3 spans 16 amino acids. CDR3 sequence reads: CASSSRQGAGTGELFF. DNA of the CDR3: TGTGCCAGTAGTTCACGACAGGGGGCGGGCACCGGGGAGCTGTTTTTT.

This sequence joins TRBV2 and TRBJ2-3; TRBD1 is a possible D gene (5 bases). Germline V gives CDR1 SNHLY, CDR2 FYNNEI. The CDR3 consists of 13 residues. Trimming removed 7 bases at V and 1 base at J, with 9 bases between. The CDR3 region has the DNA TGTGCCAGCATACAGGTCCGCACAGATACGCAGTATTTT. It translates to CASIQVRTDTQYF.

This clone showed up just once. CDR3 sequence (DNA): TGTGCCAGCCGAGGGGGGGGGTCCTACAATGAGCAGTTCTTC. Its translation: CASRGGGSYNEQFF. The rearrangement uses TRBV6-1 and TRBJ2-1; weak D call: TRBD2 (7 bases). Trimming pared 8 bases from V and 1 base from J, leaving 12 bases between. Germline values: CDR1 MNHNS, CDR2 SASEGT. This CDR3 is built from 14 residues.

The chain couples TRBV6-1 to TRBJ1-2; D is perhaps TRBD1 (6 bases). Looked up from germline, CDR1 is MNHNS and CDR2 is SASEGT. The CDR3 runs to 15 residues. V gave up 2 bases and J gave up 6 bases, with 16 bases separating them. CDR3 sequence: CASSESSRGWDGYTF. For the CDR3, the DNA is TGTGCCAGCAGTGAATCTTCCAGGGGCTGGGATGGCTACACCTTC.